Presented here are 17 T cell receptor beta chains from one specimen sequenced in a study of beta chain features in type 1 diabetes. Of the isolated RNA, all was reverse transcribed, and so the sequenced material was expressed TCRB transcripts. Repertoires were generated with immunoSEQ multiplex PCR, while TCRdb's copy carries only in-frame clones and drops some. The sample holds some 360,000 clones, around 20% seen once. Source material: naive CD4+ T cells from blood. These TCRs come from a woman aged 18-29 years in good health.

This clone appeared a few times. The genes are TRBV4-2 and TRBJ2-7; 7 nucleotides line up with TRBD2. Germline loops: CDR1 LGHNA, CDR2 YNFKEQ. The CDR3 is 16 residues long. V lost 3 bases and J lost 7; bases outside the gene matches: 15. Here the CDR3 reads CASSHPGQRGLSEQYF. CDR3 DNA: TGTGCCAGCAGCCACCCTGGCCAGCGGGGACTCTCGGAGCAGTACTTC.

The rearrangement uses TRBV5-8 and TRBJ2-4, with a weak D call TRBD2 (6 bases). V gave up 7 bases and J gave up 6 bases, with 11 bases separating them. Germline CDR1 reads SGHTS; CDR2 reads YDEGEE. CDR3 length: 12 amino acids. CDR3 sequence reads: CASGRDGNIQYF. In DNA form, the CDR3 reads TGTGCCAGCGGGCGGGACGGAAACATTCAGTACTTC.

This clone was detected a few times. The gene calls are TRBV14 and TRBJ1-2; D is undetermined. V was clipped by 4 bases and J by 1 base, with 7 bases between them. Germline V gene sequence: CDR1 SGHDN, CDR2 FVKESK. The length of the CDR3 is 13 residues. CDR3 coding DNA: TGTGCCAGCAGCCTACAGAATAACTATGGCTACACCTTC. Protein sequence: CASSLQNNYGYTF.

This clone has only a few counts. V gene TRBV2 combines with J gene TRBJ1-1; D possibly corresponds to TRBD1 (6 bases). The germline V gene encodes CDR1 SNHLY and CDR2 FYNNEI. Trimming pared 6 bases from V and 1 base from J, leaving 15 bases between. The CDR3 length is 15 residues. CDR3 loop: CASRAGTLRNTEAFF. In DNA, the CDR3 is TGTGCCAGCAGAGCCGGGACACTTCGGAACACTGAAGCTTTCTTT.

The chain employs TRBV6-4 and TRBJ2-3; D gene uncertain. V lost 6 bases and J 7 bases, leaving 14 bases between the germline ends. The CDR3 consists of 13 residues. Germline V gives CDR1 MRHNA, CDR2 SNTAGT. CDR3 coding DNA: TGTGCCAGCAGCCCGCCAGGTTCGAATACGCAGTATTTT. Translating gives CASSPPGSNTQYF.

In the case of this clone: The sample holds other DNA sequences that translate to the same CDR3. The chain is built from TRBV29-1 and TRBJ1-2; D gene unclear. The V gene's germline CDR1 is SQVTM and CDR2 ANQGSEA. The CDR3 extends over 11 amino acids. V dropped 7 bases and J dropped 5 bases, with 11 bases sitting between them. This CDR3 is CSAYSFYGYTF. In DNA form, the CDR3 reads TGCAGCGCTTACAGCTTTTATGGCTACACCTTC.

This clone was counted only a few times. The chain links TRBV20-1 to TRBJ2-3; D not certain. This CDR3 region has 11 residues. Germline CDR1 DFQATT, CDR2 SNEGSKA (reference sequence). V lost 2 bases and J lost 2, with 2 bases in between. CDR3 sequence: CSARHTDTQYF. The CDR3 region has the DNA TGCAGTGCTAGACACACAGATACGCAGTATTTT.

In the case of this clone: Distinct nucleotide sequences in the sample also encode this CDR3. This chain connects TRBV5-4 to TRBJ1-4, with 7 bases fitting TRBD1. Looked up from germline, CDR1 is SGHNT and CDR2 is YYREEE (reference sequence). The length of the CDR3 is 15 residues. The V and J ends lost 4 bases and 0 bases, in that order; junction bases with no gene match: 3. Here the CDR3 DNA reads TGTGCCAGCAGCCGAACAGGGGCAACTAATGAAAAACTGTTTTTT. This gives the protein CASSRTGATNEKLFF.

This rearrangement joins TRBV29-1 to TRBJ2-1; 7 bases fit TRBD1. The V gene's germline CDR1 is SQVTM and CDR2 ANQGSEA. The CDR3 extends over 14 amino acids. Losses at the gene ends were 4 bases for V and 7 bases for J; bases not matched to a gene: 10. The chain's CDR3 is CSVGQGGIWNEQFF. CDR3 DNA: TGCAGCGTTGGACAGGGTGGTATCTGGAATGAGCAGTTCTTC.

The rearrangement links TRBV6-1 to TRBJ1-2, with 12 bases fitting TRBD1. CDR1 MNHNS and CDR2 SASEGT come from the germline V gene. The CDR3 is 15 amino acids. V was pared by 4 bases and J by 8 bases, with 8 bases of the junction left unmatched. The CDR3 is CASSGGTGGPLGYTF. CDR3 coding DNA: TGTGCCAGCAGTGGAGGGACAGGGGGCCCTCTGGGCTACACCTTC.

This clone was seen a few times. The CDR3 spells CASSPLDRGLGNTIYF. CDR3 nucleotides: TGTGCCAGCAGCCCATTGGACAGGGGGCTTGGAAACACCATATATTTT. The rearrangement uses TRBV7-9 and TRBJ1-3, with TRBD1 matching 11 bases. The CDR3 runs 16 residues. Unmatched junction bases numbered 6, after V lost 5 bases and J lost 3 bases. The germline gives CDR1 SEHNR, CDR2 FQNEAQ (reference sequence).

This clone has only a few counts. V is TRBV19 and J is TRBJ2-1; 8 bases are a match to TRBD2. The germline CDR1 and CDR2 sequences are LNHDA and SQIVND (reference sequence). Trimming took 6 bases from V and 7 from J; bases not matched to a gene: 17. This CDR3 spans 17 amino acids. CDR3 coding DNA: TGTGCCAGTAGCCCTCCCAGCGGGAGACCGGGGTATAATGAGCAGTTCTTC. Protein sequence: CASSPPSGRPGYNEQFF.

The chain employs TRBV14 and TRBJ2-3; D is possibly TRBD1 (6 bases). Germline CDR1 and CDR2: SGHDN and FVKESK. The length of the CDR3 is 12 residues. V lost 4 bases and J 6 bases, leaving 8 bases between the germline ends. Here the CDR3 reads CASSPTGDTQYF. The CDR3 nucleotides are TGTGCCAGCAGCCCGACAGGCGATACGCAGTATTTT.

This clone has only a few counts. J is TRBJ1-2 and V is TRBV4-2; D is possibly TRBD1 (6 bases). Germline CDR1 reads LGHNA; CDR2 reads YNFKEQ. This CDR3 region has 18 residues. The ends were cut back, 1 base at V and 4 bases at J, with 22 bases in the middle. CDR3 sequence (DNA): TGTGCCAGCAGCCAAGCACCGACAGGCCCCTTGGGGCCCTATGGCTACACCTTC. Protein product: CASSQAPTGPLGPYGYTF.

The table lists this clone with a few counts. The chain combines TRBV30 with TRBJ2-5, with TRBD2 as a possible D gene (6 bases). Trimming cost V 2 bases and J 7 bases, with 14 bases left between them. The CDR3 covers 13 residues. Germline V gene sequence: CDR1 GTSNPN, CDR2 SVGIG (reference sequence). The CDR3 here is CAWSWLGGMTQYF. The CDR3 nucleotides read TGTGCCTGGAGTTGGCTAGGAGGGATGACCCAGTACTTC.

DNA of the CDR3: TGTGCCAGCAGCATTCTGACTAGCGGCCTCGCTTCTGGGGCCAACGTCCTGACTTTC. Amino acids: CASSILTSGLASGANVLTF. The chain uses TRBV9 and TRBJ2-6, with 9 bases identical to TRBD2. The germline V gene encodes CDR1 SGDLS and CDR2 YYNGEE. The CDR3 contains 19 residues. V lost 4 bases and J lost 1; bases outside the gene matches: 12.

The rearrangement uses TRBV5-1 and TRBJ2-5, with D possibly being TRBD2 (6 bases). There are 15 residues in the CDR3. Trimming removed 4 bases from V and 5 bases from J, with 18 bases in between. Germline assignment: CDR1 SGHRS and CDR2 YFSETQ. CDR3 in DNA: TGCGCCAGCAGCACCGGGGCGCGGGGTCGGGAGACCCAGTACTTC. It translates to CASSTGARGRETQYF.